This TCR beta chain was captured by sequencing in a study of OX40 agonist ivuxolimab in advanced cancers. J lost 4 bases, V lost 7 bases, and 9 bases had no gene match. Germline-derived CDR1 and CDR2 are SNHLY and FYNNEI. The CDR3 contains 14 residues. Using immunoSEQ multiplex PCR, the repertoire was profiled, and TCRdb retains in-frame clones only, with some absent. Of about 40,000 clones in the sample, more than 75% are singletons; the top ten hold 15% to 20%. Material: CD4+ or CD8+ T cells sorted from blood, obtained in a trial of the OX40 agonist ivuxolimab. The source is an adult with an advanced solid tumor such as melanoma, head and neck, liver or kidney cancer. V is TRBV2 and J is TRBJ1-2; the match to TRBD1 covers 7 bases. The CDR3 is CASKDRREAYGYTF. The CDR3 nucleotides read TGTGCCAGCAAGGACAGGAGGGAAGCCTATGGCTACACCTTC.